These 10 T cell receptor beta chains originate from one sample sequenced in a study of memory CD8 T cells in hepatitis C reinfection. Some clones are missing from TCRdb's copy, which holds only in-frame ones; the method was immunoSEQ multiplex PCR. This table has tens of thousands of clones, 80% to 90% appearing once. Time point noted: late/post reinfection, 12 to 24 weeks after detection. Sorted cells were sequenced directly ex vivo without any in vitro expansion. The material sequenced was naive CD8+ T cells sorted from blood. The receptors originated from a man younger than 35 with hepatitis C virus infection.

V is TRBV9 and J is TRBJ1-4, with 9 nucleotides matching TRBD1. The length of the CDR3 is 13 residues. Trimming at V came to 3 bases and at J to 8 bases, leaving 2 bases not matched to a gene. Germline V gives CDR1 SGDLS, CDR2 YYNGEE. CDR3 residues: CASSEGTGEKLFF. The CDR3 DNA follows: TGTGCCAGCAGCGAAGGGACAGGGGAAAAACTGTTTTTT.

The chain is built from TRBV28 and TRBJ1-1, with a possible D match to TRBD1 (5 bases). CDR1 and CDR2 from the germline V gene are MDHEN and SYDVKM. V was pared by 6 bases and J by 4 bases, with 18 bases between. The CDR3 has 15 amino acids. The CDR3 DNA reads as TGTGCCAGCAGGAACTGGGGGGGGTCGGGCACTGAAGCTTTCTTT. This translates into CASRNWGGSGTEAFF.

The chain uses TRBV29-1 and TRBJ2-5, with D perhaps matching TRBD2 (7 bases). Germline loops: CDR1 SQVTM, CDR2 ANQGSEA. V gave up 3 bases and J gave up 5 bases, with 19 bases separating them. CDR3 length: 15 amino acids. Here the CDR3 reads CSVDPEGGAIETQYF. CDR3 nucleotide sequence: TGCAGCGTTGACCCCGAAGGGGGGGCCATTGAGACCCAGTACTTC.

This sequence joins TRBV2 and TRBJ2-5; the D gene is possibly TRBD2 (6 bases). Germline lookup yields CDR1 SNHLY and CDR2 FYNNEI. The CDR3 has 18 amino acids. Trimming removed 6 bases from V and 1 base from J, with 24 bases in between. CDR3 residues: CASRVRSGGLSAQETQYF. CDR3 DNA: TGTGCCAGCAGGGTCCGATCCGGGGGACTGAGCGCCCAAGAGACCCAGTACTTC.

J is TRBJ2-7 and V is TRBV5-5; D is possibly TRBD1 (5 bases). The CDR3 has 14 residues. V lost 5 bases to trimming and J lost 4 bases, with 16 bases between them. Germline V gene sequence: CDR1 SGHKS, CDR2 YYEKEE (reference sequence). In nucleotides, the CDR3 is TGTGCCAGCAGTGGAGACAGTACAACATACGAGCAGTACTTC. Protein product: CASSGDSTTYEQYF.

CDR3 sequence (DNA): TGTGCCAGCAGCGGCCTCCACCCCGGACAGCCTGGGACTGAAGCTTTCTTT. It is translated as CASSGLHPGQPGTEAFF. This rearrangement joins TRBV9 to TRBJ1-1, with D maybe TRBD1 (6 bases). The V gene lost 3 bases and the J gene lost 5 bases, with 23 bases spanning the gap. This CDR3 region has 17 residues. The germline V gene encodes CDR1 SGDLS and CDR2 YYNGEE. The full variable domain, rest sourced from reference TRBV9 and TRBJ1-1, is DSGVTQTPKHLITATGQRVTLRCSPRSGDLSVYWYQQSLDQGLQFLIQYYNGEERAKGNILERFSAQQFPDLHSELNLSSLELGDSALYFCASSGLHPGQPGTEAFFGQGTRLTVV.

CDR3 coding DNA: TGTGCCAGCAGCACAACCGGGACTCACAATGAGCAGTTCTTC. Translating gives CASSTTGTHNEQFF. V usage is TRBV7-9 and J usage is TRBJ2-1, with TRBD2 as a possible D gene (6 bases). Germline values: CDR1 SEHNR, CDR2 FQNEAQ (reference sequence). Deletions cut 5 bases from V and 5 bases from J, with 13 bases between. The length of the CDR3 is 14 residues.

V gene TRBV5-1 combines with J gene TRBJ1-2; 7 bases fit TRBD1. CDR1 and CDR2 (germline): SGHRS, YFSETQ. CDR3 length: 19 residues. V lost 4 bases, J lost 0 bases, and 18 bases stayed unmatched. The DNA for the CDR3 is TGCGCCAGCAGCCCACCAAACGGACAGGCCCCTACAGCTAACTATGGCTACACCTTC. Translated: CASSPPNGQAPTANYGYTF.

The chain combines TRBV7-9 with TRBJ2-2; TRBD1 might be the D (6 bases). The CDR3 extends over 18 amino acids. Trimming took off 4 bases at V and 3 bases at J, with 21 bases between the two ends. CDR1 is SEHNR, CDR2 FQNEAQ, per germline (reference sequence). The CDR3 region has the DNA TGTGCCAGCAGCTCCCGGGACAACGCCATCCCTGACACCGGGGAGCTGTTTTTT. Protein product: CASSSRDNAIPDTGELFF.

This clone occurred once. The chain employs TRBV28 and TRBJ1-5, with D tentatively TRBD1 (5 bases). There are 12 residues in the CDR3. V was cut by 7 bases and J by 7 bases, with 11 bases left in between. Germline V gene data show CDR1 as MDHEN and CDR2 as SYDVKM. CDR3 bases: TGTGCCAGCAACCTAGGGGCACAGCCCCAGCATTTT. Amino acids: CASNLGAQPQHF.